The 4 T cell receptor beta chains reported below all come from one sample, sequenced in a study of human thymus T cells. Resections that were taken during corrective heart surgery supplied the thymus tissue. Produced via immunoSEQ multiplex PCR; TCRdb's table is partial and in-frame only. The data contain some 120,000 clones, 90% to 95% of them singletons. Input material: thymus tissue. Receptors originate from a boy under three years old with a congenital heart defect but otherwise immunologically healthy.

The rearrangement joins TRBV14 to TRBJ1-2; TRBD1 agrees at 8 bases. The V gene end was trimmed by 0 bases and the J gene end by 7 bases; junction bases not matched to a gene: 7. The CDR3 is 15 residues long. CDR1 and CDR2 from the germline V gene are SGHDN and FVKESK. CDR3 sequence: CASSQDVGQGSGYTF. Here the CDR3 DNA reads TGTGCCAGCAGCCAAGATGTCGGACAGGGAAGTGGCTACACCTTC.

The chain is built from TRBV27 and TRBJ1-6; a weak D match, TRBD1 (5 bases). Germline V gene sequence: CDR1 MNHEY, CDR2 SMNVEV (reference sequence). The V end was cut by 4 bases, the J end by 3 bases, with 22 bases between. This CDR3 has 19 amino acids. The CDR3 region is CASSSNGGTGLFYNSPLHF. CDR3 nucleotide sequence: TGTGCCAGCAGTTCTAACGGGGGGACGGGGTTGTTCTATAATTCACCCCTCCACTTT.

This clone showed up just once. The rearrangement links TRBV29-1 to TRBJ2-3, with 10 bases fitting TRBD2. The CDR3 is 15 amino acids. V shed 4 bases and J 6 bases; nucleotides not matched to a gene: 10. Germline V gene sequence: CDR1 SQVTM, CDR2 ANQGSEA. The CDR3 bases are TGCAGCGTTGGGGCTAGCGGGGGACCAGGGGATACGCAGTATTTT. Translation gives CSVGASGGPGDTQYF.

The chain combines TRBV4-2 with TRBJ1-2; D remains ambiguous. Germline CDR1 and CDR2: LGHNA and YNFKEQ. V lost 4 bases to trimming and J lost 0 bases, with 15 bases between them. This CDR3 contains 16 residues. The CDR3 protein is CASSPRLQRANYGYTF. The CDR3 coding sequence is TGTGCCAGCAGCCCGCGGCTCCAGCGAGCTAACTATGGCTACACCTTC.